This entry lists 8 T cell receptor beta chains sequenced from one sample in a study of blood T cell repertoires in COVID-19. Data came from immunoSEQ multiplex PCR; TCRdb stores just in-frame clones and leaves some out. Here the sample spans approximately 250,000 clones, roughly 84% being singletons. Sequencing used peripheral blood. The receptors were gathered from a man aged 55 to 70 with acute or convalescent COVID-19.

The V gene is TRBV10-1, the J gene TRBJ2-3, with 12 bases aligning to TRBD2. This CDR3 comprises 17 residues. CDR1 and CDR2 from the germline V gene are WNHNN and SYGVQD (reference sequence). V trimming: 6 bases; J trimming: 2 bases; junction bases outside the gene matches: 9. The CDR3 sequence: CASRTSTSGRLTDTQYF. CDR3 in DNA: TGCGCCAGCAGGACCAGTACTAGCGGGAGGCTCACAGATACGCAGTATTTT.

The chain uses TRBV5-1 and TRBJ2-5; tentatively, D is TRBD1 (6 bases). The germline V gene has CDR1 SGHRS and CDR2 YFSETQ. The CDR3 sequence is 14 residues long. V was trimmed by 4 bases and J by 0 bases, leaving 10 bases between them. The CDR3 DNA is TGCGCCAGCAGCCGTGGACAGTACCAAGAGACCCAGTACTTC. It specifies CASSRGQYQETQYF.

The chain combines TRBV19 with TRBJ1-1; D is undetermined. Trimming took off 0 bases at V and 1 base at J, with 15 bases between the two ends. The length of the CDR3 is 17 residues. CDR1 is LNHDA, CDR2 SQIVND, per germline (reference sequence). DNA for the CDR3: TGTGCCAGTAGTATAGATCCACGGGTAGCGAGGAACACTGAAGCTTTCTTT. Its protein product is CASSIDPRVARNTEAFF. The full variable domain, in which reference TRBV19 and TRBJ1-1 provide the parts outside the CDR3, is DGGITQSPKYLFRKEGQNVTLSCEQNLNHDAMYWYRQDPGQGLRLIYYSQIVNDFQKGDIAEGYSVSREKKESFPLTVTSAQKNPTAFYLCASSIDPRVARNTEAFFGQGTRLTVV.

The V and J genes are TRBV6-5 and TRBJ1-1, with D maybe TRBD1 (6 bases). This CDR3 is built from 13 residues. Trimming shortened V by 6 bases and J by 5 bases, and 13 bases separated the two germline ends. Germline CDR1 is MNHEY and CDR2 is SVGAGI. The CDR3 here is CASSPFGQTEAFF. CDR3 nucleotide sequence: TGTGCCAGCAGCCCCTTCGGACAGACTGAAGCTTTCTTT.

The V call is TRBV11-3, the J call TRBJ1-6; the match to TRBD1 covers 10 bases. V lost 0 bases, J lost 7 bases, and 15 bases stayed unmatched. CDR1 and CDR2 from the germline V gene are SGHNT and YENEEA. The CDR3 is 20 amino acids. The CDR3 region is CASSLEEIGTGENGNSPLHF. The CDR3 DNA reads TGTGCCAGCAGCTTAGAGGAAATTGGGACAGGGGAGAATGGGAATTCACCCCTCCACTTT. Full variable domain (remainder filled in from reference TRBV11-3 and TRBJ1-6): EAGVVQSPRYKIIEKKQPVAFWCNPISGHNTLYWYLQNLGQGPELLIRYENEEAVDDSQLPKDRFSAERLKGVDSTLKIQPAELGDSAVYLCASSLEEIGTGENGNSPLHFGNGTRLTVT.

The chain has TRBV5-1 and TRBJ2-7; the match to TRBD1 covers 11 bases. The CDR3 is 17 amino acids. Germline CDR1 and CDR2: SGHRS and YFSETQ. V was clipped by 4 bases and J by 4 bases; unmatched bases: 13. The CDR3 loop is CASSPYLTGTGGYEQYF. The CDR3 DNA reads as TGCGCCAGCAGCCCCTATCTTACCGGGACAGGGGGTTACGAGCAGTACTTC.

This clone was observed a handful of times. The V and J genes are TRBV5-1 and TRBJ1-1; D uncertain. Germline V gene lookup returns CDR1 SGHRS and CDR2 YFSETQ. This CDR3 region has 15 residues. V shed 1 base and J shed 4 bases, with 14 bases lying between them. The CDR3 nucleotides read TGCGCCAGCAGCTTGTCAGCCGGAGTGGGCACTGAAGCTTTCTTT. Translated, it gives CASSLSAGVGTEAFF. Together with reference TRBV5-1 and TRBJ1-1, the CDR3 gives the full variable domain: KAGVTQTPRYLIKTRGQQVTLSCSPISGHRSVSWYQQTPGQGLQFLFEYFSETQRNKGNFPGRFSGRQFSNSRSEMNVSTLELGDSALYLCASSLSAGVGTEAFFGQGTRLTVV.

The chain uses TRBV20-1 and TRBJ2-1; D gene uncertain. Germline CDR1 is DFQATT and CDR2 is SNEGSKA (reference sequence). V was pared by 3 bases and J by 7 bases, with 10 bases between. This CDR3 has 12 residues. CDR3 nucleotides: TGCAGTGCTAGTAGGTCAGGTAATGAGCAGTTCTTC. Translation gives CSASRSGNEQFF.